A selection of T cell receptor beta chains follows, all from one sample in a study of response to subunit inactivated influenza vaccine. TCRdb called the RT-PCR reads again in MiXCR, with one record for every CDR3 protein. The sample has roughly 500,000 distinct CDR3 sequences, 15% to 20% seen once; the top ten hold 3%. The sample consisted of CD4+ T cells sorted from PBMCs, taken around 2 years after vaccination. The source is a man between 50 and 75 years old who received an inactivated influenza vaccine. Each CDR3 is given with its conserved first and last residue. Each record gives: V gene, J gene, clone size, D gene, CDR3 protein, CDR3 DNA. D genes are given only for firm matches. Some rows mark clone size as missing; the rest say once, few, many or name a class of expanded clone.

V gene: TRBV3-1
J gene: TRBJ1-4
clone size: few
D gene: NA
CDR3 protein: CASSQVGRIGKLFF
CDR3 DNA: TGTGCCAGCAGCCAAGTCGGCCGGATCGGAAAACTGTTTTTT

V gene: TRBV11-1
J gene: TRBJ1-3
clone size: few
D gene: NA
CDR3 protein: CASSPTMVTLSSGNTIYF
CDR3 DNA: TGTGCCAGCAGCCCCACAATGGTGACCCTGAGCTCTGGAAACACCATATATTTT

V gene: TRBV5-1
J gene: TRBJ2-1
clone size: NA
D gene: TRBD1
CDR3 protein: CASSLVLSEQGGEQFF
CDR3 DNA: TGCGCCAGCAGCTTGGTACTATCCGAACAGGGGGGTGAGCAGTTCTTC

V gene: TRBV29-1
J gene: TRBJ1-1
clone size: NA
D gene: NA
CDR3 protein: CSVEENSMNTEAFF
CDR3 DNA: TGCAGCGTTGAAGAGAACAGTATGAACACTGAAGCTTTCTTT

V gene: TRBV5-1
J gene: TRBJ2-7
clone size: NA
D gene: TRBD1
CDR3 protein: CASSPDRGDYEQYF
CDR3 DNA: TGCGCCAGCAGCCCGGACAGGGGCGACTACGAGCAGTACTTC

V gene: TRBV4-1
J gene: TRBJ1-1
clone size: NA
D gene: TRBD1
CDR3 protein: CASSQPQGALNTEAFF
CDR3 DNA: TGCGCCAGCAGCCAGCCTCAGGGGGCCTTGAACACTGAAGCTTTCTTT

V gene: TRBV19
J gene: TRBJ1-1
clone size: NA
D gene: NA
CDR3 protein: CASSPGSGVLNTEAFF
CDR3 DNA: TGTGCCAGTAGTCCGGGGAGCGGAGTATTGAACACTGAAGCTTTCTTT

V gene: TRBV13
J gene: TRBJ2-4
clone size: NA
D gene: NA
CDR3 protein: CASSSKGGLAKNIQYF
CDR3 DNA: TGTGCCAGCAGCTCTAAAGGGGGACTAGCCAAAAACATTCAGTACTTC

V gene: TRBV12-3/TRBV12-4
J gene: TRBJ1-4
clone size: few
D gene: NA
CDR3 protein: CASSPRTGSGKLFF
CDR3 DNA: TGTGCCAGCAGCCCCCGGACCGGGTCTGGAAAACTGTTTTTT

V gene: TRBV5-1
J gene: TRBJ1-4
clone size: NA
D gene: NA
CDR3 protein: CASSPRTDGKLFF
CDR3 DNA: TGCGCCAGCAGCCCTAGGACAGATGGCAAACTGTTTTTT

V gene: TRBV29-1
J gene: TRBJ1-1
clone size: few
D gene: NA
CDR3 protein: CSVSPLGQRETEAFF
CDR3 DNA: TGCAGCGTTTCCCCCCTGGGGCAACGTGAGACTGAAGCTTTCTTT

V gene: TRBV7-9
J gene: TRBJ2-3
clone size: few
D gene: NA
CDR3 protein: CASSPRPVGTDTQYF
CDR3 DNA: TGTGCCAGCAGCCCCCGCCCGGTGGGGACAGATACGCAGTATTTT

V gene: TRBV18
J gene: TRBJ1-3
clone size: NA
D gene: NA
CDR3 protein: CASSPQAGTKGNTIYF
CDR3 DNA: TGTGCCAGCTCACCACAAGCAGGGACAAAAGGAAACACCATATATTTT

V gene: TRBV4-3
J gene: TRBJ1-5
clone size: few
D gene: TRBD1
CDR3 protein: CASSLRTGNQPQHF
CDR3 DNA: TGCGCCAGCAGCCTCAGGACAGGTAATCAGCCCCAGCATTTT